One and the same sample provided the 13 T cell receptor beta chains below, sequenced in a study of cytomegalovirus exposure and HLA in healthy donors. With 60 Vbeta and 13 Jbeta primers, the PCR was carried out. Clones were sequenced by immunoSEQ multiplex PCR, and TCRdb holds only the in-frame ones, with some missing. Here the sample spans some 130,000 clones, about 80% being singletons. The specimen was PBMCs. These receptors all come from a man aged 25-40 years in good health and CMV-seronegative.

This clone has just a few counts. V and J are TRBV29-1 and TRBJ1-6; 8 nucleotides line up with TRBD1. The trim removed 6 bases at V and 0 bases at J, leaving 4 bases unmatched. This CDR3 has 15 amino acids. Germline V gene lookup returns CDR1 SQVTM and CDR2 ANQGSEA. As DNA, the CDR3 is TGCAGCGTAATACAGGGGGACTCCTATAATTCACCCCTCCACTTT. Encoded protein: CSVIQGDSYNSPLHF.

The chain employs TRBV5-5 and TRBJ1-2; D unresolved. This CDR3 spans 15 amino acids. Germline assignment: CDR1 SGHKS and CDR2 YYEKEE (reference sequence). Trimming took off 6 bases at V and 5 bases at J, with 20 bases between the two ends. CDR3 nucleotide sequence: TGTGCCAGCAACTCCTATACGCTTGGTCGGTATGGCTACACCTTC. It translates to CASNSYTLGRYGYTF. The full variable domain, rest sourced from reference TRBV5-5 and TRBJ1-2, is DAGVTQSPTHLIKTRGQQVTLRCSPISGHKSVSWYQQVLGQGPQFIFQYYEKEERGRGNFPDRFSARQFPNYSSELNVNALLLGDSALYLCASNSYTLGRYGYTFGSGTRLTVV.

V gene TRBV7-9 combines with J gene TRBJ2-5; tentative D call: TRBD2 (7 bases). With 5 bases removed from V and 6 bases from J, the gap between germline ends came to 19 bases. This CDR3 is built from 15 residues. The germline gives CDR1 SEHNR, CDR2 FQNEAQ (reference sequence). This CDR3 is CASSGGATGVQTQYF. CDR3 nucleotides: TGTGCCAGCAGCGGGGGGGCCACAGGAGTCCAGACCCAGTACTTC.

This rearrangement joins TRBV28 to TRBJ1-1; 8 bases are shared with TRBD1. The ends lost 4 bases at V and 1 base at J; junction bases unmatched: 5. This CDR3 spans 15 amino acids. Germline-derived CDR1 and CDR2 are MDHEN and SYDVKM. DNA of the CDR3: TGTGCCAGCAGTTCATTACAGGGGGGGAACACTGAAGCTTTCTTT. Translation: CASSSLQGGNTEAFF.

The chain links TRBV6-5 to TRBJ2-3; 10 bases align to TRBD2. This CDR3 has 15 amino acids. CDR1 is MNHEY and CDR2 is SVGAGI in the germline V gene. Trimming cost V 5 bases and J 6 bases; bases outside gene matches: 8. CDR3 protein: CASSIGTSVADTQYF. CDR3 DNA sequence: TGTGCCAGCAGTATCGGGACTAGCGTCGCGGATACGCAGTATTTT.

This sequence joins TRBV6-5 and TRBJ2-5, with 7 bases lining up with TRBD1. The last part of the DNA fits TRBJ2-7 better; the J call may be wrong. The CDR3 spans 15 residues. CDR1 and CDR2 (germline): MNHEY, SVGAGI. The CDR3 loop is CASSFSGTAQYEQYF. The CDR3 nucleotides are TGTGCCAGCAGTTTTTCCGGGACAGCCCAGTACGAGCAGTACTTC.

This clone was counted only a few times. The chain carries TRBV27 and TRBJ1-4; no definite D call. This CDR3 spans 16 amino acids. Trimming stripped 5 bases from V and 7 bases from J, with 20 bases between. Germline assignment: CDR1 MNHEY and CDR2 SMNVEV (reference sequence). Here the CDR3 DNA reads TGTGCCAGCAGTAAGGGAGACGCGGGATGGGGTGAAAAACTGTTTTTT. Protein sequence: CASSKGDAGWGEKLFF.

The chain employs TRBV28 and TRBJ2-3; D gene ambiguous. Germline CDR1 and CDR2: MDHEN and SYDVKM. Trimming stripped 4 bases from V and 4 bases from J, with 6 bases between. This CDR3 is 12 amino acids long. CDR3: CASSSSADTQYF. CDR3 coding DNA: TGTGCCAGCAGTTCCTCAGCAGATACGCAGTATTTT.

The chain is built from TRBV5-1 and TRBJ2-7; 9 nucleotides agree with TRBD1. The V gene end was trimmed by 3 bases and the J gene end by 3 bases; junction bases not matched to a gene: 4. Looked up from germline, CDR1 is SGHRS and CDR2 is YFSETQ. The CDR3 consists of 14 residues. CDR3 sequence reads: CASSYGTGNYEQYF. The CDR3, as DNA: TGCGCCAGCAGCTACGGGACAGGGAACTACGAGCAGTACTTC.

This clone has just a few counts. The V gene is TRBV7-9, the J gene TRBJ1-5; no clear D gene. Trimming left V 1 base short and J 5 bases short, with 6 bases between. Germline assignment: CDR1 SEHNR and CDR2 FQNEAQ (reference sequence). The CDR3 loop spans 13 amino acids. The CDR3 DNA sequence: TGTGCCAGCAGCTTAGGAGGCGATCAGCCCCAGCATTTT. Amino acid sequence: CASSLGGDQPQHF. The whole variable domain, remainder taken from reference TRBV7-9 and TRBJ1-5, is DTGVSQNPRHKITKRGQNVTFRCDPISEHNRLYWYRQTLGQGPEFLTYFQNEAQLEKSRLLSDRFSAERPKGSFSTLEIQRTEQGDSAMYLCASSLGGDQPQHFGDGTRLSIL.

The chain joins TRBV28 to TRBJ2-1; 9 positions match TRBD1. J was trimmed by 9 bases and V by 1 base; bases with no gene match: 10. The CDR3 is made up of 16 amino acids. CDR1 and CDR2 from the germline V gene are MDHEN and SYDVKM. The CDR3 DNA reads as TGTGCCAGCAGTTTATTCTTAAGGCCGACAGGGGGTGAGCAGTTCTTC. Its protein is CASSLFLRPTGGEQFF. The full variable domain, in which reference TRBV28 and TRBJ2-1 provide the parts outside the CDR3, is DVKVTQSSRYLVKRTGEKVFLECVQDMDHENMFWYRQDPGLGLRLIYFSYDVKMKEKGDIPEGYSVSREKKERFSLILESASTNQTSMYLCASSLFLRPTGGEQFFGPGTRLTVL.

This clone showed up just a few times. V and J are TRBV6-6 and TRBJ2-7; TRBD2 is a possible D gene (6 bases). Trimming pared 7 bases from V and 0 bases from J, leaving 16 bases between. Germline-derived CDR1 and CDR2 are MNHNY and SVGAGI (reference sequence). The CDR3 covers 15 residues. CDR3 DNA: TGTGCCAGCACTATAGCGGAGGGAAGCTCCTACGAGCAGTACTTC. Its translation: CASTIAEGSSYEQYF.

The genes are TRBV19 and TRBJ2-7; perhaps TRBD2 as D (5 bases). In germline, CDR1 is LNHDA, CDR2 SQIVND (reference sequence). The CDR3 sequence is 11 residues long. Trimming took off 4 bases at V and 7 bases at J, with 8 bases between the two ends. DNA for the CDR3: TGTGCCAGTAGTAATGAGGGAGAGCAGTACTTC. This encodes CASSNEGEQYF.